The text below deals with one TCR beta chain. From germline, CDR1 is SGHDT and CDR2 YYEEEE. The CDR3 is 14 amino acids. V gave up 2 bases and J gave up 5 bases, with 14 bases separating them. Measured with immunoSEQ multiplex PCR; TCRdb has only the in-frame clones, and not every one. The sample records approximately 7,700 clones, approximately 54% being singletons. This sample was included in a study of sequential checkpoint blockade in melanoma. Looking at the study overall: Maintenance nivolumab came after either treatment sequence.

Noted treatment: randomized to nivolumab then ipilimumab (arm A) or the reverse (arm B). The sequence derives from a human donor with melanoma. The material sequenced was CD8+ T cells sorted from blood (inferred from file names), taken from a patient given nivolumab and ipilimumab in sequence. The rearrangement joins TRBV5-6 to TRBJ2-7; possible D gene TRBD2, 6 bases. The CDR3 is CASSFGSSEDEQYF. CDR3 DNA sequence: TGTGCCAGCAGCTTTGGCTCTAGCGAGGACGAGCAGTACTTC. Drawing the rest from reference TRBV5-6 and TRBJ2-7, the complete variable domain is DAGVTQSPTHLIKTRGQQVTLRCSPKSGHDTVSWYQQALGQGPQFIFQYYEEEERQRGNFPDRFSGHQFPNYSSELNVNALLLGDSALYLCASSFGSSEDEQYFGPGTRLTVT.